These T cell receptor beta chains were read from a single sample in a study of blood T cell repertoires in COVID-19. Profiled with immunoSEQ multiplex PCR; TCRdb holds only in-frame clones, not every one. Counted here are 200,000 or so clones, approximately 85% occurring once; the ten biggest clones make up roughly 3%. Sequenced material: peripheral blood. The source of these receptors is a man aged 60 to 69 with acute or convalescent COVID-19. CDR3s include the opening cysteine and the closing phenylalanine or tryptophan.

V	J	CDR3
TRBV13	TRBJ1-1	CASSFGTDEAFF
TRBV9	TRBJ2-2	CASSVGRLASGTGELFF
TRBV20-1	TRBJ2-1	CSARGPGGQFF
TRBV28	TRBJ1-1	CASSEDRKGNTEAFF
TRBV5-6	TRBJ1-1	CASSLGGSHMNTEAFF
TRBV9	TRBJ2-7	CASSVATGGEQYF
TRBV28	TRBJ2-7	CASSLNLWTSGSGEQYF
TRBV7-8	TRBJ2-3	CASSNQGAWTDTQYF
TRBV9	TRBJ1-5	CASSAGTGYQPQHF
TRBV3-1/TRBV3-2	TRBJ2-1	CASSQVSEQFF
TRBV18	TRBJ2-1	CASSSGTSGRGNEQFF
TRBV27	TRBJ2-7	CASSTRTEGLSYEQYF
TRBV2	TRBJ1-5	CASRRDNHQPQHF
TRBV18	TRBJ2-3	CASTDTAGRYVDTQYF
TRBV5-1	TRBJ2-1	CASSLLAGEYNEQFF
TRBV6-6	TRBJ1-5	CARRRGPMRGGDNQPQHF
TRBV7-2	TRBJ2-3	CASSGAVSTDTQYF
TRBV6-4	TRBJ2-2	CASSVIGTSNTGELFF
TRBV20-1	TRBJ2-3	CSASESPFSTDTQYF
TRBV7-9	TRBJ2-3	CASSLQGGGTDTQYF
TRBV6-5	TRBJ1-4	CASIRGDGNEKLFF
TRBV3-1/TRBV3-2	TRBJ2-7	CASSQRGGRGREQYF
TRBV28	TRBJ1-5	CASRRQGLGQPQHF
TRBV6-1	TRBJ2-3	CASSEMGHSTDTQYF
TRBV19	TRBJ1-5	CASSTDRAGNQPQHF
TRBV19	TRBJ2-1	CASSSARGQFF
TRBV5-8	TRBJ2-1	CASSLDRSRNEQFF
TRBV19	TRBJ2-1	CASIGRENLDEQFF
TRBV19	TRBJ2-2	CASRLAGERSGELFF
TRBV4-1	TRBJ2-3	CASSQDSASGSTDTQYF
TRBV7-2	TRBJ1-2	CASSRRGTELYTF
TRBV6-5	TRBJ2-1	CASRGLAGGINEQFF